These T cell receptor beta chains were read from a single sample in a study of CD8+ T cells in alopecia areata. The method was immunoSEQ multiplex PCR; TCRdb's version includes in-frame clones alone and lacks a portion of them. This table holds about 76,000 clones, approximately 64% found once. The material was CD8+ T cells sorted from blood, obtained at week 24, from a patient treated with tofacitinib. These receptors all come from a human donor with alopecia areata. Each CDR3 is given with its conserved first and last residue. The order of the fields is V gene, CDR3 protein.

v_gene: TRBV7-3; CDR3aa: CASSLATGELFF
v_gene: TRBV4-1; CDR3aa: CASSQYSFGTSNTGELFF
v_gene: TRBV14; CDR3aa: CASSQVAGASLYEQYF
v_gene: TRBV30; CDR3aa: CAWTEDPYEQYF
v_gene: TRBV7-9; CDR3aa: CASSFPTANQETQYF
v_gene: TRBV30; CDR3aa: CAWSLGNTGELFF
v_gene: TRBV27; CDR3aa: CASSPGQKAYEQYF
v_gene: TRBV5-1; CDR3aa: CASSPEPGGTYNEQFF
v_gene: TRBV13; CDR3aa: CASRISGSTDTQYF
v_gene: TRBV27; CDR3aa: CASSPKDSQPQHF
v_gene: TRBV7-3; CDR3aa: CASSSSPNTEAFF
v_gene: TRBV27; CDR3aa: CASRAGGTYEQYF
v_gene: TRBV29-1; CDR3aa: CSARDSNQPQHF
v_gene: TRBV5-1; CDR3aa: CASAGTGDHEQYF
v_gene: TRBV27; CDR3aa: CASSLAIAGGPTDTQYF
v_gene: TRBV5-1; CDR3aa: CASSSAQGGNTEAFF
v_gene: TRBV5-6; CDR3aa: CASSFGVDTEAFF
v_gene: TRBV12-5; CDR3aa: CASGLWDGTEAFF
v_gene: TRBV18; CDR3aa: CASSPPGGFPSSYEQYF
v_gene: TRBV4-1; CDR3aa: CASSQDPYSNQPQHF
v_gene: TRBV6-5; CDR3aa: CASSYSSGRGETQYF
v_gene: TRBV2; CDR3aa: CASSESESDRLNNSPLHF
v_gene: TRBV15; CDR3aa: CATRRTGTDTQYF
v_gene: TRBV7-9; CDR3aa: CASSSPGGEETQYF
v_gene: TRBV27; CDR3aa: CASSSSSGANVLTF
v_gene: TRBV7-9; CDR3aa: CASSPTAFLSGANVLTF
v_gene: TRBV21-1; CDR3aa: CASSKFPSRGQGLGNQPQHF
v_gene: TRBV30; CDR3aa: CAWSVRRGTVARETQYF
v_gene: TRBV9; CDR3aa: CASSVDEGSSYNEQFF
v_gene: TRBV6-1; CDR3aa: CASSLGTDSYEQYF
v_gene: TRBV5-4; CDR3aa: CASSLKGRGEAFF
v_gene: TRBV7-6; CDR3aa: CASSLAGRTGYNEQFF
v_gene: TRBV25-1; CDR3aa: CASSVWGLGSTEAFF
v_gene: TRBV7-8; CDR3aa: CASSLALTGEYGYTF
v_gene: TRBV21-1; CDR3aa: CASKVGGATWGYTF
v_gene: TRBV4-1; CDR3aa: CASSQERVQGQQFF
v_gene: TRBV29-1; CDR3aa: CSVEEPSNYEQYF
v_gene: TRBV4-3; CDR3aa: CASSQTSGTYNEQFF